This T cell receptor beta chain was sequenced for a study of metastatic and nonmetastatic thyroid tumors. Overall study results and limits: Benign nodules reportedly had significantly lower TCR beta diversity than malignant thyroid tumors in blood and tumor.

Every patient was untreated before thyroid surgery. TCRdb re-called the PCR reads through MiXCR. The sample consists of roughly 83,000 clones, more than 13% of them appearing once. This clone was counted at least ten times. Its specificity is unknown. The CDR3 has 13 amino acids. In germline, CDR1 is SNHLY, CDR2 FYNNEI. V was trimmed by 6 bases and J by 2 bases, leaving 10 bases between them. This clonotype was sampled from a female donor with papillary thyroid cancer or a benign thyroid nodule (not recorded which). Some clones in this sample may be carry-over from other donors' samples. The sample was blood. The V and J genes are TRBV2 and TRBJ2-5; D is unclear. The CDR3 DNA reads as TGTGCCAGCAGCCGGACGGCACAAGAGACCCAGTACTTC. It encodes CASSRTAQETQYF.